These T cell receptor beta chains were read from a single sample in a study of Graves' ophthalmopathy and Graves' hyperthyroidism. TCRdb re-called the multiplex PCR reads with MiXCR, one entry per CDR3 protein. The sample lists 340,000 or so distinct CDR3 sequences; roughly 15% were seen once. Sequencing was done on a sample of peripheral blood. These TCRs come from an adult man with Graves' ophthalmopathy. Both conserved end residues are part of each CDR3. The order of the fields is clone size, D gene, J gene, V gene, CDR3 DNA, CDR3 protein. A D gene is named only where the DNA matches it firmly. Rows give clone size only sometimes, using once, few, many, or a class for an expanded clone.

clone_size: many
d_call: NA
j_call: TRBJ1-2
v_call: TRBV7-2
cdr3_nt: TGTGCCAGCAGCTCACAGGCTTATGGCTACACCTTC
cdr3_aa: CASSSQAYGYTF

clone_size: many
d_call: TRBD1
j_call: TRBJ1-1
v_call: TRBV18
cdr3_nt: TGTGCCAGCTCACCACGCACAGGGGGCACTGAAGCTTTCTTT
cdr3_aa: CASSPRTGGTEAFF

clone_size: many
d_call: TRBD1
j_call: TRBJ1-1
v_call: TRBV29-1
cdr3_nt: TGCAGCGTCCAGGACAGGGGAGAAACTGAAGCTTTCTTT
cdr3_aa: CSVQDRGETEAFF

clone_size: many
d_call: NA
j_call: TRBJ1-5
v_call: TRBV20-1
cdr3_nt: TGCAGTGCTACAGGGTTTATAGGGGATCAGCCCCAGCATTTT
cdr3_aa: CSATGFIGDQPQHF

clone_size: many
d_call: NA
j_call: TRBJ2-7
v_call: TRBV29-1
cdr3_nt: TGCAGCGTTGCCCTACTCGAGGCAGGCTGGCGGAACGAGCAGTACTTC
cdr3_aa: CSVALLEAGWRNEQYF

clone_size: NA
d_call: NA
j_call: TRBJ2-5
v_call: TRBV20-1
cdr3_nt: TGCAGTGCTAGATTCGGCGGACAAGAGACCCAGTACTTC
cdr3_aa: CSARFGGQETQYF

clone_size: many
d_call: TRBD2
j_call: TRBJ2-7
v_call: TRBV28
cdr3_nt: TGTGCCAGCAGACTCGGGAGGTGGGGGGCCTACGAGCAGTACTTC
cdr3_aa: CASRLGRWGAYEQYF

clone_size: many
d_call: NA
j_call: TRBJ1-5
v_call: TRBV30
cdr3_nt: TGTGCCTGGAGTGTTAGCAGCAATCAGCCCCAGCATTTT
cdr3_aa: CAWSVSSNQPQHF

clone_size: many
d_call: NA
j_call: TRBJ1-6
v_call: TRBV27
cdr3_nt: TGTGCCAGCCGGGTTGGTAGGGTCTATAATTCACCCCTCCACTTT
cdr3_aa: CASRVGRVYNSPLHF

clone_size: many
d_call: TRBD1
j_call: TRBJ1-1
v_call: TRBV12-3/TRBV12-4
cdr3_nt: TGTGCCAGCAGTGCGGGGACAGGGAACACTGAAGCTTTCTTT
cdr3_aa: CASSAGTGNTEAFF

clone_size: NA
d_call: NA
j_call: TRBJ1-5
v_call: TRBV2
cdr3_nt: TGTGCCAGCAGTGAGGGAACTACCCTCAATCAGCCCCAGCATTTT
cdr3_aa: CASSEGTTLNQPQHF

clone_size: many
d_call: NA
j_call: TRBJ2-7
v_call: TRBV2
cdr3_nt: TGTGCCAGCAGTGAGATCTGGGCCTACTACGAGCAGTACTTC
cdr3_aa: CASSEIWAYYEQYF

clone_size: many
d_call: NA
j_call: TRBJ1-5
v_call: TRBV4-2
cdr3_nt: TGTGCCAGCAGCCAAAAGCCCAAAGGTTATAGCAATCAGCCCCAGCATTTT
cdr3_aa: CASSQKPKGYSNQPQHF

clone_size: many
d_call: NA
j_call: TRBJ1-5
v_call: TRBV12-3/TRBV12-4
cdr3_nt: TGTGCCAGCAGCGAGACAAGTAGCAATCAGCCCCAGCATTTT
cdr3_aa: CASSETSSNQPQHF

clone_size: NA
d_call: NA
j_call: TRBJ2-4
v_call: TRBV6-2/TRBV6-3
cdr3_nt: TGTGCCAGCAGTTCGTACAAGGGTTTGAAGAACATTCAGTACTTC
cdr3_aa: CASSSYKGLKNIQYF